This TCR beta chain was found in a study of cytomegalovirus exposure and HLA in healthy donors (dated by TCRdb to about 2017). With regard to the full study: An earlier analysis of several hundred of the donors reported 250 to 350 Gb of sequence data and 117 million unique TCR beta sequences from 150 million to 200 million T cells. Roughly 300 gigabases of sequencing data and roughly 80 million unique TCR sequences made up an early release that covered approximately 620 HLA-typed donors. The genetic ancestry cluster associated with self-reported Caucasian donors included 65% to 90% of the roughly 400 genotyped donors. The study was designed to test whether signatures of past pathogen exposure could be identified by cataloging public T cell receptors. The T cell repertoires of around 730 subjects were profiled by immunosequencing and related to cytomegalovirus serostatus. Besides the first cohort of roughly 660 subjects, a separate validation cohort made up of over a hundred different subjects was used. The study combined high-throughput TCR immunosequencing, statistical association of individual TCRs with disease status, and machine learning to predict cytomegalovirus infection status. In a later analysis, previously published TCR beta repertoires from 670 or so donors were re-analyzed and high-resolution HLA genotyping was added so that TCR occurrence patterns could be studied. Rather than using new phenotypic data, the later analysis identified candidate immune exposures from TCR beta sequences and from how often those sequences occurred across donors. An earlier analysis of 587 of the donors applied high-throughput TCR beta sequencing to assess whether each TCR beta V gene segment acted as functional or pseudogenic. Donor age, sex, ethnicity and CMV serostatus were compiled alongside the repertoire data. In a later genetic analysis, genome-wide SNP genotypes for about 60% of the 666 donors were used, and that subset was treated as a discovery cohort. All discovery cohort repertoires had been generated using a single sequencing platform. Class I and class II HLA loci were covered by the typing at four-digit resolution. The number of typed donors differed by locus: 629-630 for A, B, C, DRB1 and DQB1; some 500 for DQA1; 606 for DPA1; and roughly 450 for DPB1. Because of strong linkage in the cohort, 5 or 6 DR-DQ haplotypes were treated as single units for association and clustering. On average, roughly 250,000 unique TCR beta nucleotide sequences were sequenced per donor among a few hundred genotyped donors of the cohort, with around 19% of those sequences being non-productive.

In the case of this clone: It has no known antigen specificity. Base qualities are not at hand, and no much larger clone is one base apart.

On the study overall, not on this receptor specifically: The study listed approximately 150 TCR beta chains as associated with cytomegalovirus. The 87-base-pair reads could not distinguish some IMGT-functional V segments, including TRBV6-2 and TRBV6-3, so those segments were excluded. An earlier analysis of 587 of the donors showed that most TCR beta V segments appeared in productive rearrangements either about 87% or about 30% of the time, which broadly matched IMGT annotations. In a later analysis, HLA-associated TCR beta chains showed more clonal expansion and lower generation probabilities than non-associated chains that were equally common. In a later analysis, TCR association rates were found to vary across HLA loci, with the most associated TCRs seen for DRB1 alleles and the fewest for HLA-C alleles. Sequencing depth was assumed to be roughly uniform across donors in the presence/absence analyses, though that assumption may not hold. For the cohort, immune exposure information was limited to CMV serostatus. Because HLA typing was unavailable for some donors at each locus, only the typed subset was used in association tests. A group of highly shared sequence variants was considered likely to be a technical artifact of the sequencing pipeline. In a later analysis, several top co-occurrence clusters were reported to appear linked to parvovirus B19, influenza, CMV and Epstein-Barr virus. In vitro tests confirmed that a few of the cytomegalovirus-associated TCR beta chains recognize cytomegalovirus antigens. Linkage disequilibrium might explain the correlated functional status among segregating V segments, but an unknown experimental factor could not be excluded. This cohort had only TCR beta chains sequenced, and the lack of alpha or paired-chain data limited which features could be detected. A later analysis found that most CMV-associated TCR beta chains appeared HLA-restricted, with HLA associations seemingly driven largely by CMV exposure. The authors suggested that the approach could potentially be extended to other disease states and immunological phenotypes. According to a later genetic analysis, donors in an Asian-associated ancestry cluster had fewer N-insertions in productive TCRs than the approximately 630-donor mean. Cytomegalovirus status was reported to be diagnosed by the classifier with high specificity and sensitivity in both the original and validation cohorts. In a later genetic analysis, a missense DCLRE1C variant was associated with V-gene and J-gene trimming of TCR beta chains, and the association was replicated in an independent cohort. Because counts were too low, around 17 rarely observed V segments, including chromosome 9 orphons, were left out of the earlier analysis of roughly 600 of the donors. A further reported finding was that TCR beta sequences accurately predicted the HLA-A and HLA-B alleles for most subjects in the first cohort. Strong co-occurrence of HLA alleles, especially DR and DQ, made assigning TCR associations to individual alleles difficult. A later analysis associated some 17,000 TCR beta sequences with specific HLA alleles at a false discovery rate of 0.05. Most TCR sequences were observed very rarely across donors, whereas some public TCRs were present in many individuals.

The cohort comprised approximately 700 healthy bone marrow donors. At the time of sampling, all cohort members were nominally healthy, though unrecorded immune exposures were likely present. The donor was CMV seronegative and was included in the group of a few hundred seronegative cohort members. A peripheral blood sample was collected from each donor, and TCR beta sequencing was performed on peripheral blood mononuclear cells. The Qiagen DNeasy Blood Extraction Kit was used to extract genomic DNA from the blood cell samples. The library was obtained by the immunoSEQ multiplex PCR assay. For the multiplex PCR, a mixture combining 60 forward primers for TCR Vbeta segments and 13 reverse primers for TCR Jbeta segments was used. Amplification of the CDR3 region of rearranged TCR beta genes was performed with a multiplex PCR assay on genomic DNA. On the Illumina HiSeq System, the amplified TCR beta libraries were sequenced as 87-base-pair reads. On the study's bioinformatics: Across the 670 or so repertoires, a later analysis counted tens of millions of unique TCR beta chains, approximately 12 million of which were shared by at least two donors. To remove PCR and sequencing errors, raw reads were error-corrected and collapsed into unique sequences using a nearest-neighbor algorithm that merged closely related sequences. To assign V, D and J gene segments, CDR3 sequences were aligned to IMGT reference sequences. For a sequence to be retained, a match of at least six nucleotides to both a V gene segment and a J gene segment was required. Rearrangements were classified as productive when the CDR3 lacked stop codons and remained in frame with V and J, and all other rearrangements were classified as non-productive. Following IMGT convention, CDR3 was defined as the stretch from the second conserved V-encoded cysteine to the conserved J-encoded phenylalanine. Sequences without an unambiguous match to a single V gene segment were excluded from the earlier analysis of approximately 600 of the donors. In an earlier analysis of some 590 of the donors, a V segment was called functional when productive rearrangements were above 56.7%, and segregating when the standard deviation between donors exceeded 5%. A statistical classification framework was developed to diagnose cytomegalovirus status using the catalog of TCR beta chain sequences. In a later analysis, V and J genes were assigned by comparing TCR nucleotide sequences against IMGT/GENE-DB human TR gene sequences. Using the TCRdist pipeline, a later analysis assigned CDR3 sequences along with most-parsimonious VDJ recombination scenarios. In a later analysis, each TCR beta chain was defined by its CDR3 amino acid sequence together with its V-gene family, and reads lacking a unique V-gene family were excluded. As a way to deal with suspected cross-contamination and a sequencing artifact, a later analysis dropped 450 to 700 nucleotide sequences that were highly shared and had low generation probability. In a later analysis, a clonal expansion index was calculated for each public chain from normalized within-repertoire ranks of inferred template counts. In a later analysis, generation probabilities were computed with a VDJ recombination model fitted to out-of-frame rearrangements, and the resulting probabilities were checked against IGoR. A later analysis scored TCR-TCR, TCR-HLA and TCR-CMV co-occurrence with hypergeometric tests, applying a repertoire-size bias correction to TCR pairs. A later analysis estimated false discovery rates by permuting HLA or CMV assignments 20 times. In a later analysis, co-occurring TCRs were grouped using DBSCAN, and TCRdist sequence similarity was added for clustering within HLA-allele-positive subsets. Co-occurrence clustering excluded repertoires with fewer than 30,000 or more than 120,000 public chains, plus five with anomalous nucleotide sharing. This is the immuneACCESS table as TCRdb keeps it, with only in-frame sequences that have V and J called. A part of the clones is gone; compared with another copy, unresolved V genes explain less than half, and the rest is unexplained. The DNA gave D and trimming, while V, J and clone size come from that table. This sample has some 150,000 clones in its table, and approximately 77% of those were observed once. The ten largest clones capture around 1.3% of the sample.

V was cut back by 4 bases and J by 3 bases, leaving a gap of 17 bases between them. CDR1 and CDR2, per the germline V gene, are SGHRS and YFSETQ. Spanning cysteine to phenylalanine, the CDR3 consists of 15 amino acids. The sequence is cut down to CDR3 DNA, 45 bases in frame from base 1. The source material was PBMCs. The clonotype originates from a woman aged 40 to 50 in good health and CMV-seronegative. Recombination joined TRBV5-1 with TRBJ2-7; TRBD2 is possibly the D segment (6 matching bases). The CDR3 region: CASSPDSGGFYEQYF. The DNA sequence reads TGCGCCAGCAGCCCCGATAGTGGGGGGTTCTACGAGCAGTACTTC.